The source of this T cell receptor (beta chain) is a study of T cells in Graves' hyperthyroidism and ophthalmopathy. Findings and limits, study-wide: Most expanded thyroid clonotypes above 0.001 also appeared in blood.

Cells are PBMCs isolated from about 10 ml of fresh blood. This clonotype showed up many times. Its matching antigen is unknown. After removal of 6 bases from V and 2 bases from J, the junction contained 5 bases not matched to a gene. Germline CDR1 reads SNHLY; CDR2 reads FYNNEI. This CDR3 spans 15 amino acids. RNA transcripts served as the template for amplifying TCR beta CDR3 regions. Using the HTBI primer set, a first-round RT-PCR was run on the TCR CDR3. Via MiXCR, TCRdb re-called the multiplex PCR reads, giving one row per CDR3 protein. The table has roughly 630,000 distinct CDR3 sequences, more than 15% seen once.

The sequence came from a woman aged 30 to 39 with Graves' hyperthyroidism. V gene TRBV2 combines with J gene TRBJ2-2, with TRBD1 matching over 8 bases. Sequencing was done on a sample of blood. The DNA of the CDR3 is TGTGCCAGCAGAGGGGGGACAGGCAACACCGGGGAGCTGTTTTTT. It encodes CASRGGTGNTGELFF.